This TCR beta chain comes out of a study of cytomegalovirus exposure and HLA in healthy donors. V was clipped by 4 bases and J by 6 bases, with 7 bases between them. Germline values: CDR1 MGHDK, CDR2 SYGVNS. This CDR3 is 11 amino acids long. With respect to this clone: Antigen: not known.

Study-level findings and limits: Later analysis demonstrated an association between a missense DCLRE1C variant and TCR beta V- and J-gene trimming. Available immune exposure information covered CMV serostatus only. Presence/absence analyses supposed approximately even sequencing depth among donors.

The PCR used 60 Vbeta and 13 Jbeta primers. TCRdb keeps only in-frame clones here, not all; method: immunoSEQ multiplex PCR. The table shows over 150,000 clones, with roughly 85% occurring only once. Input material: PBMCs. V gene TRBV25-1 combines with J gene TRBJ2-7; maybe TRBD2 (5 bases). This receptor was identified in a boy between 2 and 10 years old in good health and CMV-seronegative. CDR3 nucleotide sequence: TGTGCCAGCAGTGTCGGAGGCGAGCAGTACTTC. This sequence encodes CASSVGGEQYF.